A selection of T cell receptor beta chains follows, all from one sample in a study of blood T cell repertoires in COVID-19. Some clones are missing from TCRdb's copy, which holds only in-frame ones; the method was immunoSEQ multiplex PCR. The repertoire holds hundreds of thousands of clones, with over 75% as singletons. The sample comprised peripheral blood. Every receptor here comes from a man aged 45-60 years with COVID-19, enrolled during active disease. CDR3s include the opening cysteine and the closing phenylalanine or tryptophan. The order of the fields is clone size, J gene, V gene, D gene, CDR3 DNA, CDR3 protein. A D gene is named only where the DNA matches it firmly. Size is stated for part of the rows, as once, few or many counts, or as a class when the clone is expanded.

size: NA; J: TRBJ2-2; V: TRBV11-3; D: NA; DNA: TGTGCCAGCAGCCATAGATCGAGCGACACCGGGGAGCTGTTTTTT; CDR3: CASSHRSSDTGELFF
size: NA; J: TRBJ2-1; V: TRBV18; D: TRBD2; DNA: TGTGCCAGCTCACCACAGCTAGCGGGGACGAATGAGCAGTTCTTC; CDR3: CASSPQLAGTNEQFF
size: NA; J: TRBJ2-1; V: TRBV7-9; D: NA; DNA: TGTGCCAGCAGCACTACAGGTTACAATGAGCAGTTCTTC; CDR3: CASSTTGYNEQFF
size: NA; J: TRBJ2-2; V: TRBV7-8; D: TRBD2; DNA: TGTGCCAGCAGTTCCACTAGCGGGGGGAGCACCGGGGAGCTGTTTTTT; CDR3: CASSSTSGGSTGELFF
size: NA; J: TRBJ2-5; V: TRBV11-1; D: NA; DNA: TGTGCCAGCAGCTTACTCGGACTTAAAGAGACCCAGTACTTC; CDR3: CASSLLGLKETQYF
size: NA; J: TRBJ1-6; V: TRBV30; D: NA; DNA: TGTGCCTGGAGTGAAGCATATAATTCACCCCTCCACTTT; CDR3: CAWSEAYNSPLHF
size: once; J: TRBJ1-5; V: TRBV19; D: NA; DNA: TGTGCCAGTAGTGATGCGGGGGGCAGACAGCCCCAGCATTTT; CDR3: CASSDAGGRQPQHF
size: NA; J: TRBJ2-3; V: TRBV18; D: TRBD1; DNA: TGTGCCAGCTCACCAAAAAAAGGACAGGGCTCAGATACGCAGTATTTT; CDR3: CASSPKKGQGSDTQYF
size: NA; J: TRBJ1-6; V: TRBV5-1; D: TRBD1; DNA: TGCGCCAGCAGCCTCCTTACAGGGGGTGATTCACCCCTCCACTTT; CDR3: CASSLLTGGDSPLHF
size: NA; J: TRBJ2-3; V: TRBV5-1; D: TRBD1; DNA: TGCGCCAGCAGCCCGGGACAGGGCGGGATGGATACGCAGTATTTT; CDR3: CASSPGQGGMDTQYF
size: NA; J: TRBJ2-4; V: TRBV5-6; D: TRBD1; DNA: TGTGCCAGCAGCCAATTTACAGGGGTCAAAAACATTCAGTACTTC; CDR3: CASSQFTGVKNIQYF
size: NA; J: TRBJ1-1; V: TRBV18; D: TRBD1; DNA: TGTGCCAGCTCAGAGACACAGGGGAGGTACACTGAAGCTTTCTTT; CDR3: CASSETQGRYTEAFF
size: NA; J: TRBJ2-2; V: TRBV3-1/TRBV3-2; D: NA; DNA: TGTGCCAGCAGCCAAGATTTTCCGGGGTTTTCCGGGGAGCTGTTTTTT; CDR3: CASSQDFPGFSGELFF
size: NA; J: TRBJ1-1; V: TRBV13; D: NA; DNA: TGTGCCAGCAGCTTCCGGCAGGGGCGATGGAACACTGAAGCTTTCTTT; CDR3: CASSFRQGRWNTEAFF
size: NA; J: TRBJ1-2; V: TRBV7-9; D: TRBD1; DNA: TGTGCCAGCAGCTTAGGACCCGGGGACAGGGGAAACTCTGGCTACACCTTC; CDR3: CASSLGPGDRGNSGYTF
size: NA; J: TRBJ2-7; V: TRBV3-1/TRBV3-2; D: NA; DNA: TGTGCCAGCAGCCAGCAGTTCTACGAGCAGTACTTC; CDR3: CASSQQFYEQYF
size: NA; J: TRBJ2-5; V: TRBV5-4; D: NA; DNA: TGTGCCAGCAGCTCGGCCCGGGGTTTGAGGGAGACCCAGTACTTC; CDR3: CASSSARGLRETQYF
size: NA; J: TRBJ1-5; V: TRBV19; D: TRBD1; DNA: TGTGCCAGTAGACCCGGGACAGGGTTCGATCAGCCCCAGCATTTT; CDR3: CASRPGTGFDQPQHF
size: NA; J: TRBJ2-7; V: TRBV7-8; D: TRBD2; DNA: TGTGCCAGCAGCCAACAACTAGCGGGTCCCGAGCAGTACTTC; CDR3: CASSQQLAGPEQYF
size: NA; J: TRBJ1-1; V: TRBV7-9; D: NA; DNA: TGTGCCAGCAGCTTATCCGGTCGACATTGGAACACTGAAGCTTTCTTT; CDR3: CASSLSGRHWNTEAFF
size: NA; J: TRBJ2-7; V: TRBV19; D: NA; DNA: TGTGCCAGTAGTATTTCGGGAGTAGGGCTCGAGCAGTACTTC; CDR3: CASSISGVGLEQYF
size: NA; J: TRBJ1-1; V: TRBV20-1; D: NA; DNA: TGCAGTGCTAGTCCTTGGGCAGCATACACTGAAGCTTTCTTT; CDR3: CSASPWAAYTEAFF
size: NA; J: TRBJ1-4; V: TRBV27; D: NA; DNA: TGTGCCAGCAGTTTAGGTTGGGGGCGACATGAAAAACTGTTTTTT; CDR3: CASSLGWGRHEKLFF
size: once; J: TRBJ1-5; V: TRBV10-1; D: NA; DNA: TGCGCCAGCAGTGCCCGTTATAGCAATCAGCCCCAGCATTTT; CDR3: CASSARYSNQPQHF
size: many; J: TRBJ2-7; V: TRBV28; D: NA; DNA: TGTGCCAGCAGCAATGGGGGGTTATTGAACGAGCAGTACTTC; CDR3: CASSNGGLLNEQYF
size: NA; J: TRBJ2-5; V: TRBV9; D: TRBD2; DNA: TGTGCCAGCAGCGTACTAGCGGGGGGGCAAGAGACCCAGTACTTC; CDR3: CASSVLAGGQETQYF
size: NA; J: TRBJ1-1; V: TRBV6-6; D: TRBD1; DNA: TGTGCCAGCAGTAGGACAGGGGGTACTGAAGCTTTCTTT; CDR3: CASSRTGGTEAFF
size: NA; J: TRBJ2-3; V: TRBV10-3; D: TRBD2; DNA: TGTGCCATCAGTGAGTCGAAACGGGGGGACACAGATACGCAGTATTTT; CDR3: CAISESKRGDTDTQYF
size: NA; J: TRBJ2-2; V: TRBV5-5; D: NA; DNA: TGTGCCAGCAGCTTGGACCCACAACCCGCCGGGGAGCTGTTTTTT; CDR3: CASSLDPQPAGELFF
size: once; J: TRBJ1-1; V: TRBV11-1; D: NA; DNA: TGTGCCAGCAGCCCGGAACAGGCGAACACTGAAGCTTTCTTT; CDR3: CASSPEQANTEAFF
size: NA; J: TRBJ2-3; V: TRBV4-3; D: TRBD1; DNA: TGCGCCAGCAGCCAACCGGGACAGGGGCTTCAAGATACGCAGTATTTT; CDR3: CASSQPGQGLQDTQYF
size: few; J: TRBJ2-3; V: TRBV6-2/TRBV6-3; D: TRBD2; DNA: TGTGCCAGCAGTTACGGCCCACTCTCGGGGGGAGATACGCAGTATTTT; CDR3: CASSYGPLSGGDTQYF
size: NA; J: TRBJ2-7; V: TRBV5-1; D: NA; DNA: TGCGCCAGCAGCTTGCTGAGCGGGTGGGGACTTTTTCGGGAGCAGTACTTC; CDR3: CASSLLSGWGLFREQYF
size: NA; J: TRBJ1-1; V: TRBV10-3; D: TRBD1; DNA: TGTGCCGCAACGAAGGGGGCCGATATTGGGACTGAAGCTTTCTTT; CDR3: CAATKGADIGTEAFF
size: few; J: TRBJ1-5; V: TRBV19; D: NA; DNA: TGTGCCAGTAGTATTATGGACAGCGGTTATAGCAATCAGCCCCAGCATTTT; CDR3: CASSIMDSGYSNQPQHF
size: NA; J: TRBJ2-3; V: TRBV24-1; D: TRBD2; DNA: TGTGCCACCAGTGATTTTTCCTTACTAGCGGGGACAGATACGCAGTATTTT; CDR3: CATSDFSLLAGTDTQYF
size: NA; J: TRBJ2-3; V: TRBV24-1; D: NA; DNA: TGTGCCACCAGCACCCGTCGGACGGGGACAGATACGCAGTATTTT; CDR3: CATSTRRTGTDTQYF
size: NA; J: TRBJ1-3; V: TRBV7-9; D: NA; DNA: TGTGCCAGCAGTCGCGACCAGGGCGGAAACACCATATATTTT; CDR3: CASSRDQGGNTIYF
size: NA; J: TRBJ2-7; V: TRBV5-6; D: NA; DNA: TGTGCCAGCAGCTTGGAACTAGCTTCCTACGAGCAGTACTTC; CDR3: CASSLELASYEQYF
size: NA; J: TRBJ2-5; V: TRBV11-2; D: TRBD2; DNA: TGTGCCAGCAGCTTAGGCCTGGGGGGGATTCAAGAGACCCAGTACTTC; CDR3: CASSLGLGGIQETQYF
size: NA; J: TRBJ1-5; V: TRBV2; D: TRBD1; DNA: TGTGCCAGCAGGGACAGGGTGAACGGTCAGCCCCAGCATTTT; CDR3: CASRDRVNGQPQHF
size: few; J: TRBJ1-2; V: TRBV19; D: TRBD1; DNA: TGTGCCAGTAGTATCTGGGGACAGAGTGCTTCCACCTTC; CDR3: CASSIWGQSASTF
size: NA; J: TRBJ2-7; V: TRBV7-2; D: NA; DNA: TGTGCCAGCAGCTTAGAGACAGTCTCTATTAGCTCCTACGAGCAGTACTTC; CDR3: CASSLETVSISSYEQYF
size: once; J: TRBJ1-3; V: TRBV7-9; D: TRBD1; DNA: TGTGCCAGCAGCTTAACAGGGGGCATCTCTGGAAACACCATATATTTT; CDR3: CASSLTGGISGNTIYF
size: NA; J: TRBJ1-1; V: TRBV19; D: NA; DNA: TGTGCCAGTAGAGCCGGGACACCGACTGAAGCTTTCTTT; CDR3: CASRAGTPTEAFF